The rows below give T cell receptor beta chains drawn from one sample of a study of shared clonotypes between healthy human individuals. Produced via immunoSEQ multiplex PCR; TCRdb's table is partial and in-frame only. The sample records 400,000 to 500,000 clones, 70% to 85% being singletons. Sequenced: PBMCs. These receptor sequences come from a woman aged 35 to 49 in good health. Some clones in this sample may be carry-over from other donors' samples. CDR3s include the opening cysteine and the closing phenylalanine or tryptophan. Fields, in order: CDR3 protein, V gene, clone size, J gene, CDR3 length. Clone size is stated in some rows and not others, as once, few, many or a class when expanded.

CSVEGVLRGTDTQYF | TRBV29-1 | . | TRBJ2-3 | 15
CASSPGSGGGGTEAFF | TRBV18 | . | TRBJ1-1 | 16
CASSPFIGNQETQYF | TRBV18 | . | TRBJ2-5 | 15
CAWSEAGGSPLHF | TRBV30 | once | TRBJ1-6 | 13
CASRGPTGSQHF | TRBV19 | . | TRBJ1-5 | 12
CASSLANSGTGELFF | TRBV5-1 | . | TRBJ2-2 | 15
CASSRTGSGANVLTF | TRBV18 | . | TRBJ2-6 | 15
CASSPNFQPQHF | TRBV28 | few | TRBJ1-5 | 12
CASSFGTSGRMFYNEQFF | TRBV7-9 | . | TRBJ2-1 | 18
CASSVRDQPNGELFF | TRBV28 | . | TRBJ2-2 | 15
CASTVRDRGNEQFF | TRBV6-1 | . | TRBJ2-1 | 14
CASSFEGRASYEQYF | TRBV5-1 | . | TRBJ2-7 | 15
CAWSDGTSGIDEQFF | TRBV30 | . | TRBJ2-1 | 15
CASRVEGEKLFF | TRBV7-9 | . | TRBJ1-4 | 12
CASSPAGRIRNEQYF | TRBV18 | . | TRBJ2-7 | 15
CASSVVAGMGYGYTF | TRBV9 | . | TRBJ1-2 | 15
CASTPTTSTDTQYF | TRBV5-1 | . | TRBJ2-3 | 14
CASSWTGGGEAFF | TRBV2 | . | TRBJ1-1 | 13
CASSLSPGERVGELFF | TRBV4-2 | . | TRBJ2-2 | 16
CASSPSGHLSDYEQYF | TRBV7-2 | . | TRBJ2-7 | 16
CASSPPGLANEKLFF | TRBV4-1 | once | TRBJ1-4 | 15
CASSQVTFREGLFNNEQFF | TRBV4-2 | . | TRBJ2-1 | 19
CASSYSMKNYGYTF | TRBV6-5 | . | TRBJ1-2 | 14